The 19 T cell receptor beta chains presented below share a single source sample, sequenced in a study of T cell responses to AZD1222 COVID-19 vaccine. Profiling relied on immunoSEQ multiplex PCR, and the TCRdb table lists in-frame clones only, not all of them. The sample has around 150,000 clones, around 90% seen once; the top ten hold more than 3%. This material consisted of peripheral blood, taken 28 days after the second AZD1222 dose. The source of these receptors is an adult who received the AZD1222 COVID-19 vaccine.

This clone has a handful of counts. The chain uses TRBV19 and TRBJ2-7, with 7 positions matching TRBD2. The CDR3 length is 13 residues. The trim removed 7 bases at V and 4 bases at J, leaving 7 bases unmatched. From germline, CDR1 is LNHDA and CDR2 SQIVND (reference sequence). CDR3 amino acids: CASKAGERYEQYF. The CDR3 DNA is TGTGCCAGTAAGGCGGGAGAACGGTACGAGCAGTACTTC. Full variable domain (rest looked up from reference TRBV19 and TRBJ2-7): DGGITQSPKYLFRKEGQNVTLSCEQNLNHDAMYWYRQDPGQGLRLIYYSQIVNDFQKGDIAEGYSVSREKKESFPLTVTSAQKNPTAFYLCASKAGERYEQYFGPGTRLTVT.

This rearrangement joins TRBV7-9 to TRBJ1-2; D gene ambiguous. The CDR3 totals 14 residues. Germline V CDR1 and CDR2: SEHNR, FQNEAQ (reference sequence). Trimming left V 4 bases short and J 3 bases short, with 12 bases between. This CDR3 reads CASSSWNRDYGYTF. Written as DNA, the CDR3 is TGTGCCAGCAGCTCATGGAATAGGGACTATGGCTACACCTTC.

The CDR3 nucleotides read TGCAGCGTTGCCTACTCCCCACCTGGGGGGGGCACTGAAGCTTTCTTT. It yields the protein CSVAYSPPGGGTEAFF. This chain uses TRBV29-1 with TRBJ1-1, with a possible D match to TRBD1 (5 bases). The CDR3 runs to 16 residues. The germline V and J ends were trimmed by 4 bases and 4 bases, with 22 bases remaining between them. Germline V CDR1 and CDR2: SQVTM, ANQGSEA.

CDR3 DNA: TGTGCCAGCACCCGGACAGGCGGCCGGGCCCGCTACACCTTC. The encoded protein is CASTRTGGRARYTF. This sequence joins TRBV3-1 (or the pseudogene TRBV3-2) and TRBJ1-2; 7 bases fit TRBD1. CDR1 and CDR2 (germline): LGHDT, YNNKEL (reference sequence). CDR3 size: 14 residues. Trimming took 7 bases from V and 9 from J; bases not matched to a gene: 14.

A word on this clone: Other DNA sequences in this sample translate to the same CDR3. V gene TRBV30 combines with J gene TRBJ1-1, with TRBD1 identical over 7 bases. The CDR3 spans 14 residues. Germline CDR1 and CDR2: GTSNPN and SVGIG (reference sequence). V lost 0 bases, J lost 5 bases, and 6 bases stayed unmatched. CDR3 protein: CAWSVGTAGTEAFF. CDR3 bases: TGTGCCTGGAGTGTAGGGACAGCGGGGACTGAAGCTTTCTTT.

The chain combines TRBV12-3 or TRBV12-4 with TRBJ1-1; 8 bases are shared with TRBD1. Trimming at V came to 6 bases and at J to 7 bases, leaving 7 bases not matched to a gene. This CDR3 spans 13 amino acids. CDR3 residues: CASSQGQANEAFF. Here the CDR3 DNA reads TGTGCCAGCAGCCAGGGACAGGCAAATGAAGCTTTCTTT.

The CDR3 DNA reads as TGTGCCAGCAGTTACTCGTTTAATAGCGGGAGGGGTGAGCAGTACTTC. Amino acid sequence: CASSYSFNSGRGEQYF. The J gene is TRBJ2-7, the V gene TRBV6-5; 11 bases match TRBD2. V lost 0 bases and J lost 7; bases outside the gene matches: 8. The CDR3 has 16 residues. CDR1 is MNHEY, CDR2 SVGAGI, per germline.

V is TRBV6-6 and J is TRBJ2-7, with 9 bases fitting TRBD1. V shed 6 bases, J shed 4 bases, and the junction held 13 bases outside the gene matches. The germline V gene encodes CDR1 MNHNY and CDR2 SVGAGI (reference sequence). The CDR3 has 16 residues. The CDR3 nucleotides read TGTGCCAGCAGCCACGGGGTCGGGACAGGGATATACGAGCAGTACTTC. Translated: CASSHGVGTGIYEQYF.

This chain connects TRBV10-3 to TRBJ1-1; no clear D. V shed 2 bases and J shed 0 bases, with 7 bases lying between them. CDR1 is ENHRY, CDR2 SYGVKD, per germline. CDR3 length equals 14 residues. The DNA of the CDR3 is TGTGCCATCAGTGAGATAGGGTTGAACACTGAAGCTTTCTTT. Amino acids: CAISEIGLNTEAFF.

The chain is built from TRBV27 and TRBJ2-7; tentatively, D is TRBD1 (6 bases). CDR3 length equals 12 residues. Germline CDR1 is MNHEY and CDR2 is SMNVEV (reference sequence). V was clipped by 9 bases and J by 5 bases, with 14 bases between them. The CDR3 here is CASGTSGNEQYF. The CDR3 nucleotides are TGTGCCAGTGGGACAAGTGGGAACGAGCAGTACTTC.

This clone was picked up one time. The chain has TRBV19 and TRBJ1-2; TRBD1 might be the D (6 bases). The V and J ends lost 4 bases and 7 bases respectively, with 16 bases between them. The CDR3 has 14 amino acids. The germline V gene has CDR1 LNHDA and CDR2 SQIVND (reference sequence). The CDR3 spells CASSTSQGRSGYTF. The DNA for the CDR3 is TGTGCCAGTAGTACCTCACAGGGCAGGAGTGGCTACACCTTC.

The V call is TRBV19, the J call TRBJ2-5; unclear D gene. CDR3 size: 12 residues. V lost 6 bases and J lost 5, with 10 bases in between. Germline CDR1 reads LNHDA; CDR2 reads SQIVND (reference sequence). The CDR3 sequence: CASSGSRETQYF. The CDR3 nucleotides are TGTGCCAGTAGCGGAAGTCGGGAGACCCAGTACTTC.

The CDR3 loop is CASSSQGASTDTQYF. The CDR3 DNA reads TGTGCCAGCAGCTCACAGGGGGCGAGTACAGATACGCAGTATTTT. The V and J genes are TRBV9 and TRBJ2-3, with TRBD1 matching 9 bases. Germline V gene lookup returns CDR1 SGDLS and CDR2 YYNGEE. The CDR3 is 15 residues long. V was pared by 4 bases and J by 3 bases, with 6 bases of the junction left unmatched. Based on the CDR3 plus reference TRBV9 and TRBJ2-3, the full variable domain is DSGVTQTPKHLITATGQRVTLRCSPRSGDLSVYWYQQSLDQGLQFLIQYYNGEERAKGNILERFSAQQFPDLHSELNLSSLELGDSALYFCASSSQGASTDTQYFGPGTRLTVL.

This sequence joins TRBV6-2 or TRBV6-3 and TRBJ1-2; D is perhaps TRBD1 (5 bases). Deletions cut 6 bases from V and 8 bases from J, with 16 bases between. CDR3 length: 13 residues. The germline V gene encodes CDR1 MNHEY and CDR2 SVGEGT. The CDR3 DNA reads as TGTGCCAGCAGCCAGGGACCCACGAGAGGCTACACCTTC. As protein: CASSQGPTRGYTF.

The V and J genes are TRBV11-1 and TRBJ2-3, with a weak D call TRBD2 (5 bases). Trimming took off 2 bases at V and 0 bases at J, with 12 bases between the two ends. This CDR3 is 16 amino acids long. CDR1 is SGHAT, CDR2 FQDESV, per germline (reference sequence). In DNA, the CDR3 is TGTGCCAGCAGCTTATCGGGGAGAGCTAGCACAGATACGCAGTATTTT. It codes for CASSLSGRASTDTQYF.

This chain uses TRBV24-1 with TRBJ1-5, with D perhaps matching TRBD1 (5 bases). This CDR3 region has 14 residues. With 5 bases removed from V and 4 bases from J, the gap between germline ends came to 11 bases. CDR1 and CDR2 from the germline V gene are KGHDR and SFDVKD. CDR3 nucleotide sequence: TGTGCCACCAGTGCCGGGGGAGAAAATCAGCCCCAGCATTTT. It encodes CATSAGGENQPQHF.

The V and J genes are TRBV30 and TRBJ1-5, with 7 positions matching TRBD1. The V gene's germline CDR1 is GTSNPN and CDR2 SVGIG (reference sequence). J was trimmed by 7 bases and V by 0 bases; bases with no gene match: 6. CDR3 length: 14 residues. In nucleotides, the CDR3 is TGTGCCTGGAGTGTCCAGGGGGTTGGGCAGCCCCAGCATTTT. This sequence encodes CAWSVQGVGQPQHF. The variable domain in full, completed from reference TRBV30 and TRBJ1-5, reads SQTIHQWPATLVQPVGSPLSLECTVEGTSNPNLYWYRQAAGRGLQLLFYSVGIGQISSEVPQNLSASRPQDRQFILSSKKLLLSDSGFYLCAWSVQGVGQPQHFGDGTRLSIL.

V usage is TRBV6-1 and J usage is TRBJ2-7; D may be TRBD1 or TRBD2 (7 bases each). CDR3 length: 15 amino acids. CDR1 MNHNS and CDR2 SASEGT come from the germline V gene. V lost 3 bases, J lost 3 bases, and 15 bases lay in between. CDR3 in amino acids: CASSEGQGGLYEQYF. Here the CDR3 DNA reads TGTGCCAGCAGTGAGGGTCAGGGGGGGCTCTACGAGCAGTACTTC.

This sequence joins TRBV30 and TRBJ1-2; TRBD1 might be the D (6 bases). Germline V lookup: CDR1 GTSNPN, CDR2 SVGIG (reference sequence). CDR3 length equals 15 residues. The ends were cut back, 3 bases at V and 1 base at J, with 15 bases in the middle. The CDR3 protein is CAWRPTGRGNYGYTF. The CDR3 DNA sequence: TGTGCCTGGAGGCCTACAGGGCGGGGTAACTATGGCTACACCTTC.